This TCR beta chain was retrieved from a study of T cell changes during pregnancy in multiple sclerosis. Sequencing was performed with immunoSEQ multiplex PCR; in TCRdb, only in-frame clones are kept and a portion is missing. Among tens of thousands of clones listed, just under 95% were seen once. The CDR3 is 15 residues long. This rearrangement joins TRBV21-1 to TRBJ1-2; TRBD1 is taken as the D call from the table, unchecked against the DNA. TRBV21-1 is listed as a pseudogene. The sample here was peripheral blood, taken in the second trimester of pregnancy. The sequence came from a female donor with multiple sclerosis, enrolled in a pregnancy study. The CDR3 is CASIPVQGADYGYTF. The CDR3 region has the DNA TGTGCCAGCATCCCTGTCCAGGGGGCGGACTATGGCTACACCTTC.